The 15 T cell receptor beta chains below were found in one sample sequenced in a study of shared clonotypes between healthy human individuals. Repertoires were generated with immunoSEQ multiplex PCR, while TCRdb's copy carries only in-frame clones and drops some. The sample has about 2 million clones, about 94% seen once. Terminally differentiated effector memory CD45RA+ cells were excluded by CCR7 positive selection of CD45RO-negative cells. Sequenced sample: naive CD8+ T cells sorted from blood. These receptors were collected from a man between 18 and 29 years old in good health.

The chain links TRBV7-9 to TRBJ1-6; no reliable D call. Germline CDR1 reads SEHNR; CDR2 reads FQNEAQ (reference sequence). The CDR3 has 15 amino acids. V was pared by 4 bases and J by 12 bases, with 19 bases between. The CDR3 DNA reads as TGTGCCAGCAGCTACCCGGGCGAGGCCGGCGGACCCCTCCACTTT. Translation: CASSYPGEAGGPLHF.

The rearrangement joins TRBV15 to TRBJ2-5; 8 bases map to TRBD1. The germline V gene has CDR1 LNHNV and CDR2 YYDKDF (reference sequence). V lost 3 bases, J lost 11 bases, and 5 bases stayed unmatched. This CDR3 has 12 residues. In DNA, the CDR3 is TGTGCCACCAGCAGGGACAGGGTGGAGCAGTACTTC. This gives the protein CATSRDRVEQYF.

The CDR3 here is CASSSTGLATDTQYF. The CDR3 nucleotides read TGTGCCAGCAGCTCAACGGGACTAGCAACAGATACGCAGTATTTT. V is TRBV5-4 and J is TRBJ2-3, with 9 bases that match TRBD2. V gave up 3 bases and J gave up 3 bases; unmatched junction bases: 5. Germline V gene sequence: CDR1 SGHNT, CDR2 YYREEE (reference sequence). This CDR3 has 15 amino acids. Full variable domain (remainder filled in from reference TRBV5-4 and TRBJ2-3): ETGVTQSPTHLIKTRGQQVTLRCSSQSGHNTVSWYQQALGQGPQFIFQYYREEENGRGNFPPRFSGLQFPNYSSELNVNALELDDSALYLCASSSTGLATDTQYFGPGTRLTVL.

The V and J genes are TRBV21-1 and TRBJ2-3; the D segment call TRBD1 is taken from the table without a DNA check. TRBV21-1 is flagged as a pseudogene. The CDR3 is 16 amino acids. This CDR3 reads CASSTPDRASTDTQYF. CDR3 nucleotides: TGTGCCAGCAGCACGCCAGACAGGGCCTCCACAGATACGCAGTATTTT.

This clone was picked up one time. The genes are TRBV6-5 and TRBJ2-1; D ambiguous. V lost 6 bases and J lost 4, with 13 bases in between. The CDR3 is 14 residues long. Looked up from germline, CDR1 is MNHEY and CDR2 is SVGAGI. CDR3 nucleotide sequence: TGTGCCAGCAGCCCGACCGCCGGGTACAATGAGCAGTTCTTC. Protein sequence: CASSPTAGYNEQFF.

The rearrangement links TRBV27 to TRBJ2-7; 8 bases are shared with TRBD1. V lost 8 bases and J lost 4; bases outside the gene matches: 4. The CDR3 has 12 amino acids. The germline V gene encodes CDR1 MNHEY and CDR2 SMNVEV (reference sequence). This chain's CDR3 is CASGRGLYEQYF. The DNA of the CDR3 is TGTGCCAGCGGCAGGGGGCTTTACGAGCAGTACTTC.

The chain has TRBV4-1 and TRBJ1-2; D is ambiguous. V was shortened by 3 bases and J by 6 bases, with 11 bases between the two germline ends. The CDR3 is made up of 13 amino acids. CDR1 is MGHRA, CDR2 YSYEKL, per germline. DNA for the CDR3: TGCGCCAGCAGCCAGGCGGCAGGAGATGGCTACACCTTC. This sequence encodes CASSQAAGDGYTF.

This sequence joins TRBV6-5 and TRBJ2-7; possible D gene TRBD2, 6 bases. V was clipped by 6 bases and J by 2 bases, with 17 bases between them. Germline-derived CDR1 and CDR2 are MNHEY and SVGAGI. There are 15 residues in the CDR3. CDR3 protein: CASSPLDSGTYEQYF. The DNA of the CDR3 is TGTGCCAGCAGCCCCCTGGATAGCGGAACCTACGAGCAGTACTTC.

V and J are TRBV5-1 and TRBJ2-1, with D perhaps matching TRBD1 (5 bases). Deletions cut 5 bases from V and 5 bases from J, with 14 bases between. This CDR3 region has 14 residues. Germline-derived CDR1 and CDR2 are SGHRS and YFSETQ. The CDR3, as DNA: TGCGCCAGCAGTCTGGACGACAGTCACAATGAGCAGTTCTTC. It yields the protein CASSLDDSHNEQFF.

The chain combines TRBV7-9 with TRBJ2-7; D not certain. This CDR3 contains 13 residues. The V and J ends lost 1 base and 6 bases respectively, with 10 bases between them. Germline values: CDR1 SEHNR, CDR2 FQNEAQ (reference sequence). CDR3 in DNA: TGTGCCAGCAGCTTAGTAGACCCGCTCGAGCAGTACTTC. Translation: CASSLVDPLEQYF. Full variable domain (outside the CDR3, taken from reference TRBV7-9 and TRBJ2-7): DTGVSQNPRHKITKRGQNVTFRCDPISEHNRLYWYRQTLGQGPEFLTYFQNEAQLEKSRLLSDRFSAERPKGSFSTLEIQRTEQGDSAMYLCASSLVDPLEQYFGPGTRLTVT.

V usage is TRBV7-8 and J usage is TRBJ1-4; D not certain. The V and J ends lost 4 bases and 4 bases respectively, with 13 bases between them. The CDR3 consists of 15 residues. Germline CDR1 is SGHVS and CDR2 is FQNEAQ. The CDR3 region is CASSSDLFLNEKLFF. The CDR3 DNA follows: TGTGCCAGCAGCTCCGACCTATTTCTTAATGAAAAACTGTTTTTT.

In DNA form, the CDR3 reads TGTGCCAGTAGTATAACAGAGTTCAATGAAAAACTGTTTTTT. Translating it yields CASSITEFNEKLFF. V usage is TRBV19 and J usage is TRBJ1-4; D is uncertain. CDR3 length: 14 residues. Trimming left V 2 bases short and J 5 bases short, with 9 bases between. Per germline, CDR1 LNHDA and CDR2 SQIVND (reference sequence).

V gene TRBV19 combines with J gene TRBJ1-1; no clear D. In germline, CDR1 is LNHDA, CDR2 SQIVND (reference sequence). There are 14 residues in the CDR3. V dropped 7 bases and J dropped 0 bases, with 12 bases sitting between them. This chain's CDR3 is CASNPGNMNTEAFF. Here the CDR3 DNA reads TGTGCCAGTAACCCGGGGAACATGAACACTGAAGCTTTCTTT. Looking up the rest from reference TRBV19 and TRBJ1-1 gives the full variable domain: DGGITQSPKYLFRKEGQNVTLSCEQNLNHDAMYWYRQDPGQGLRLIYYSQIVNDFQKGDIAEGYSVSREKKESFPLTVTSAQKNPTAFYLCASNPGNMNTEAFFGQGTRLTVV.

The V call is TRBV9, the J call TRBJ2-1; D may correspond to TRBD1 or TRBD2 (5 bases each). The V end was cut by 0 bases, the J end by 8 bases, with 12 bases between. CDR1 is SGDLS and CDR2 is YYNGEE in the germline V gene. The CDR3 totals 14 residues. DNA of the CDR3: TGTGCCAGCAGCGTAGGGGGACGACGCGATGAGCAGTTCTTC. Translated, it gives CASSVGGRRDEQFF.

The chain is built from TRBV11-2 and TRBJ2-2; no clear D gene. V lost 5 bases, J lost 0 bases, and 13 bases lay in between. This CDR3 has 16 residues. CDR1 and CDR2 (germline): SGHAT, FQNNGV. CDR3 loop: CASSPTPFANTGELFF. The CDR3 nucleotides are TGTGCCAGCAGCCCGACACCCTTCGCGAACACCGGGGAGCTGTTTTTT. Variable domain in full (rest from reference TRBV11-2 and TRBJ2-2): EAGVAQSPRYKIIEKRQSVAFWCNPISGHATLYWYQQILGQGPKLLIQFQNNGVVDDSQLPKDRFSAERLKGVDSTLKIQPAKLEDSAVYLCASSPTPFANTGELFFGEGSRLTVL.